This T cell receptor beta chain derives from a study of T cells expressing NK-cell markers. For the study at large: Source material for TCR beta repertoires consisted of sorted CD3+CD56+NKG2C+, CD3+CD56+NKG2C- and CD3+CD56-NKG2C+ T cells. The sequencing cohort of eight donors included seven HCMV-seropositive individuals and one seronegative individual.

The CDR3 spans 13 residues. For each CDR3 protein, TCRdb gives one entry from its re-call of the 5' RACE reads, without DNA. This sample's clone table lists over 350,000 distinct CDR3 sequences. The source material was blood T cells: a sorted CD56 or NKG2C T cell subset, CD4+ or CD8+ T cells, or bulk PBMC T cells (not recorded which). This sequence was found in a woman between 50 and 59 years old in good health. This chain uses TRBV12-3 or TRBV12-4 with TRBJ1-4; TCRdb names TRBD1, which stays unverified in the absence of DNA. This chain's CDR3 is CATRTGGREKLFF.